Sequencing of this T cell receptor (beta chain) was carried out in a study of cytomegalovirus exposure and HLA in healthy donors. The overall study: In an earlier analysis, 90 million to 120 million unique TCR beta sequences were found from 150 million to 200 million T cells. Assignment to the Caucasian-associated ancestry cluster applied to approximately 80% of the 300 to 500 genotyped donors. Notes on the study in general: The study had only CMV serostatus as immune exposure information. It was reported that TCR beta sequences correctly inferred the HLA-A and HLA-B alleles for most subjects.

In the PCR, 60 Vbeta and 13 Jbeta primers were used. Data came from immunoSEQ multiplex PCR; TCRdb stores just in-frame clones and leaves some out. The sample includes roughly 100,000 clones, about four fifths of them seen just once. As concerns this clone: Its target is not known.

Losses at the gene ends were 7 bases for V and 4 bases for J; bases not matched to a gene: 6. Per the germline V gene, CDR1 is GTSNPN and CDR2 is SVGIG (reference sequence). This CDR3 spans 13 amino acids. The material sequenced was PBMCs. This receptor was obtained from a woman aged 40 to 50 in good health and CMV-seronegative. This chain connects TRBV30 to TRBJ1-2; 10 nucleotides match TRBD1. The DNA of the CDR3 is TGTGCCTCCCTGACAGGGGGCCTCTATGGCTACACCTTC. Translating gives CASLTGGLYGYTF.